The sequence of this TCR beta chain was determined in a study of spatial heterogeneity in lung cancer. Looking at the study overall: Alpha-chain sequences were detected in numbers that were consistently lower than beta-chain sequences.

TCRdb itself ran the 5' RACE reads through MiXCR, one entry per CDR3 protein. The profile covers 2,500 to 3,500 distinct CDR3 sequences, with roughly 6.3% appearing a single time and around a third taken by the ten largest. The CDR3 sequence is 15 residues long. The V segment lost 3 bases and the J segment 4 bases; nucleotides outside the gene matches: 4. CDR1 is LGHDT and CDR2 is YNNKEL in the germline V gene (reference sequence). Time point given: sample taken at primary tumor resection. Broader study findings: Expanded intratumoral alpha and beta TCR counts tracked tumor mutation counts.

This clonotype was seen many times. Its cognate antigen is unknown. This rearrangement joins TRBV3-1 to TRBJ2-2; 8 bases match TRBD2. The sequencing used lung tumor tissue, collected at surgery. The sequence was obtained from a male donor with early-stage non-small cell lung cancer. The CDR3 here is CASSQSGSLTGELFF. DNA of the CDR3: TGTGCCAGCAGCCAGAGCGGGAGCCTCACCGGGGAGCTGTTTTTT.